The T cell receptor beta chain under discussion was sequenced for a study of blood T cells in healthy people across ages. The study's findings and limits: Possibly confounding the expanded clonotype changes was the fact that donor CMV status was unknown.

Combining a sample-barcoded 5' primer with a J-beta primer mix, a second PCR ran for 7 to 11 cycles. Tagging of each cDNA molecule was performed by a template-switch adaptor with 12 random nucleotides. All samples gave at least 2.5 million CDR3-containing paired-end reads. TCRdb called the 5' RACE reads again in MiXCR, with one record for every CDR3 protein. This table has 800,000 or so distinct CDR3 sequences, under 80% appearing once. The junction had 3 bases not matched to a gene; V was cut back by 1 base and J by 7 bases. The CDR3 is 12 amino acids. Germline V gene sequence: CDR1 GTSNPN, CDR2 SVGIG (reference sequence). This clonotype was detected only once. The antigen remains unidentified.

The sequenced sample was blood. This TCR was sampled from a man aged 25 to 40 in good health. The chain has TRBV30 and TRBJ1-2, with 7 bases identical to TRBD1. For the CDR3, the DNA is TGTGCCTGGAGTGCGACAGGGTTTGGCTACACCTTC. Translation: CAWSATGFGYTF.